This T cell receptor beta chain is from a study of blood T cell repertoires in COVID-19. Turning to the study itself: PBMCs, B-cell-depleted T cells, or T cells were the source of the cDNA or gDNA that made up the material.

Those who participated ranged in age from roughly 18 to 100 years and resided in under 25 US areas. Assignments of participants to cohorts depended upon their own reported clinical history. The table came from immunoSEQ multiplex PCR; TCRdb's copy has only in-frame clones and leaves some out. This table has about 360,000 clones, more than 70% appearing once. This CDR3 contains 14 residues. The germline gives CDR1 LNHDA, CDR2 SQIVND (reference sequence). Trimming took 1 base from V and 8 from J, leaving 14 bases between them. This TCR derives from a man aged 35 to 55 in a cohort exposed to, infected with or recovered from COVID-19 (not recorded which). This rearrangement joins TRBV19 to TRBJ1-2, with D perhaps matching TRBD1 (5 bases). Sequencing input: PBMCs or T cells enriched from blood (not recorded which). In DNA form, the CDR3 reads TGTGCCAGTAGTATAGTGGCGGCAGGACACGGCTACACCTTC. Amino acids: CASSIVAAGHGYTF.